The clone carrying this TCR beta chain was counted a single time. Its cognate antigen is unknown. Only in-frame clones appear in the TCRdb table, and some are missing; sequencing was by immunoSEQ multiplex PCR. The sample consists of about 83,000 clones, around nine tenths of them appearing once. In germline, CDR1 is MNHEY, CDR2 SMNVEV (reference sequence). V shed 4 bases and J shed 0 bases, with 10 bases lying between them. The CDR3 length is 15 residues. This specimen belongs to a study of OX40 agonist ivuxolimab in advanced cancers. General study findings and limits: CD8+ T cells showed, on average, more clonal expansion than CD4+ cells.

This material consisted of CD4+ or CD8+ T cells sorted from blood, taken in a trial of the OX40 agonist ivuxolimab. The chain uses TRBV27 and TRBJ1-5; no clear D gene. The receptor was derived from an adult with an advanced solid tumor such as melanoma, head and neck, liver or kidney cancer. CDR3 region: CASSSGSHSNQPQHF. The CDR3 DNA is TGTGCCAGCAGTTCAGGCAGCCATAGCAATCAGCCCCAGCATTTT.